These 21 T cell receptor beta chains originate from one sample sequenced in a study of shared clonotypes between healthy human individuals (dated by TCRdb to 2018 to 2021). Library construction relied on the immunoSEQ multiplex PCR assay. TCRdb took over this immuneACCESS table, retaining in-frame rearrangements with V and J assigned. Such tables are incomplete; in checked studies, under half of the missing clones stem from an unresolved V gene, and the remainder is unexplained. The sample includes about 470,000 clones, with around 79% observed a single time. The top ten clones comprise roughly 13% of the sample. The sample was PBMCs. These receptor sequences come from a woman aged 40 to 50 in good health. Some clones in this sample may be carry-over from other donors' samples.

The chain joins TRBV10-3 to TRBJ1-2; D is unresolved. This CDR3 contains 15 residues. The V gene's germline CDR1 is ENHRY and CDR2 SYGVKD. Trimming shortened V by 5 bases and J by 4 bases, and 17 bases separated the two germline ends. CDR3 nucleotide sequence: TGTGCCATCAGTTTTACCGCTGAACCACTCTATGGCTACACCTTC. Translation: CAISFTAEPLYGYTF.

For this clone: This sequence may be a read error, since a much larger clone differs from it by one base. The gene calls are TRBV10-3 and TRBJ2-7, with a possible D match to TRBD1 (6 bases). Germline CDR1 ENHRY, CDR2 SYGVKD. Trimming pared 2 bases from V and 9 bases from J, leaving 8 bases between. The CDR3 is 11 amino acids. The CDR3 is CAISEEGGQYF. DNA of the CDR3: TGTGCCATCAGTGAGGAAGGGGGGCAGTACTTC.

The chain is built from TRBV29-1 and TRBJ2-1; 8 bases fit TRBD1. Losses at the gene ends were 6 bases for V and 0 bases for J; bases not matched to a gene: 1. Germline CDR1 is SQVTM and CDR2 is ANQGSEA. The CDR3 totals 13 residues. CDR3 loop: CSVGQDSYNEQFF. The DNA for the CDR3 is TGCAGCGTGGGACAGGACTCCTACAATGAGCAGTTCTTC.

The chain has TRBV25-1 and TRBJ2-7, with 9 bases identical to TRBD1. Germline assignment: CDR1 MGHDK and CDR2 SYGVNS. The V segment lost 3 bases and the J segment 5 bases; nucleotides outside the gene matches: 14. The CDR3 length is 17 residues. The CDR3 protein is CASSDILLRDRVNEQYF. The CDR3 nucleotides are TGTGCCAGCAGTGACATCCTACTCCGGGACAGGGTGAACGAGCAGTACTTC.

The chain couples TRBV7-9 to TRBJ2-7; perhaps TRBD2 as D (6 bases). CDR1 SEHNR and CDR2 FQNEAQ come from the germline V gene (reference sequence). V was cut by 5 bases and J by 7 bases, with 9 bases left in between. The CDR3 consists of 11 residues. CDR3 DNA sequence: TGTGCCAGCAGCGGAGGGAGGGAGCAGTACTTC. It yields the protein CASSGGREQYF.

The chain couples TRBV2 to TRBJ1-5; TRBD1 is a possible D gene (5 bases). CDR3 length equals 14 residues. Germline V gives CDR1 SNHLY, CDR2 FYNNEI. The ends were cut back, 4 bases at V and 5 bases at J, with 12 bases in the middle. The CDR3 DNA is TGTGCCAGCAGTGTTGACGGGGGTGATCAGCCCCAGCATTTT. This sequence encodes CASSVDGGDQPQHF.

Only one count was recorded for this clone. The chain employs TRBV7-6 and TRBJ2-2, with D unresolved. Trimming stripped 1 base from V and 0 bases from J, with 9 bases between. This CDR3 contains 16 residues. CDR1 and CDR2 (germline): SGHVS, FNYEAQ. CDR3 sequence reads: CASSLEVRANTGELFF. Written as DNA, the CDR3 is TGTGCCAGCAGCTTAGAAGTTCGGGCGAACACCGGGGAGCTGTTTTTT.

Here the CDR3 DNA reads TGTGCCAGCAGTTCGTTAGCGGGAGGGCCCTACAATGAGCAGTTCTTC. Translating it yields CASSSLAGGPYNEQFF. The rearrangement uses TRBV28 and TRBJ2-1; 11 bases align to TRBD2. Germline V gene data show CDR1 as MDHEN and CDR2 as SYDVKM. The CDR3 has 16 residues. With V trimmed by 4 bases and J by 2 bases, 4 bases remained unmatched. The full variable domain, its missing parts supplied by reference TRBV28 and TRBJ2-1, is DVKVTQSSRYLVKRTGEKVFLECVQDMDHENMFWYRQDPGLGLRLIYFSYDVKMKEKGDIPEGYSVSREKKERFSLILESASTNQTSMYLCASSSLAGGPYNEQFFGPGTRLTVL.

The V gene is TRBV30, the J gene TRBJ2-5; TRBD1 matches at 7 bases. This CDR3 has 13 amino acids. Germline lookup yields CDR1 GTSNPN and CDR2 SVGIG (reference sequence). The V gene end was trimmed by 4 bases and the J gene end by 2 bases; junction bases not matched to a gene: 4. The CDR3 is CAWTTGNQETQYF. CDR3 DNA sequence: TGTGCCTGGACGACAGGGAATCAAGAGACCCAGTACTTC.

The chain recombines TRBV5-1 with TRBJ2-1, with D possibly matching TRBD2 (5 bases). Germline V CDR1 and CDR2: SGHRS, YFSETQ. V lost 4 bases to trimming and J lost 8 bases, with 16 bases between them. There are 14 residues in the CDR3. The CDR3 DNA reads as TGCGCCAGCAGCCCCCGGATTAGTAGCGATGAGCAGTTCTTC. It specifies CASSPRISSDEQFF.

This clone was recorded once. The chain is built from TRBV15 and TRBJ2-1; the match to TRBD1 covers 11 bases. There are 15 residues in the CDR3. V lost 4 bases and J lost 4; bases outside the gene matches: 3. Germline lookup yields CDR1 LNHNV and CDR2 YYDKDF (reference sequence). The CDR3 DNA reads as TGTGCCACCAGCACCAGGGACAGGGGGTACAATGAGCAGTTCTTC. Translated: CATSTRDRGYNEQFF.

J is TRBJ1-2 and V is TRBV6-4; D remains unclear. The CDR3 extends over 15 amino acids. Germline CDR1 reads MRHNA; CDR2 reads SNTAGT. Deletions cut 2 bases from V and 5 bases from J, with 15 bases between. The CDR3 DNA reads TGTGCCAGCAGTGACAGGCAGGAGGTGAATTATGGCTACACCTTC. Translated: CASSDRQEVNYGYTF.

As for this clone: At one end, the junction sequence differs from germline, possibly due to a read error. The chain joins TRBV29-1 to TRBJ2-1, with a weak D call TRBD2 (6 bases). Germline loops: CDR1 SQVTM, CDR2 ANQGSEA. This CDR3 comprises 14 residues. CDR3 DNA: TGCAGCGCTCAGGGAGTAGCGGCTTACAATGAGCAGCTCTTC. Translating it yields CSAQGVAAYNEQLF.

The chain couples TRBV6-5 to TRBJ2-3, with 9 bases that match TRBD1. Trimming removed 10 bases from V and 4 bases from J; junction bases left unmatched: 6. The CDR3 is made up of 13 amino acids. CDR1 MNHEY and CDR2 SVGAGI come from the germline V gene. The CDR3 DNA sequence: TGTGCCACAATGGGACAGGGAGCAGATACGCAGTATTTT. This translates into CATMGQGADTQYF.

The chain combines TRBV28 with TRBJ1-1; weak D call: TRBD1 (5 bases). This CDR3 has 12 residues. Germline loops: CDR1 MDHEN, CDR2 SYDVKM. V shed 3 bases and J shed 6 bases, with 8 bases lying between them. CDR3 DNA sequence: TGTGCCAGCAGTTTCAGGGTATCTGAAGCTTTCTTT. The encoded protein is CASSFRVSEAFF.

The CDR3 sequence is CASSLGGDYGYTF. CDR3 in DNA: TGTGCCAGCAGCTTAGGAGGGGACTATGGCTACACCTTC. V gene TRBV7-2 combines with J gene TRBJ1-2; D possibly corresponds to TRBD1 (5 bases). Germline V gives CDR1 SGHTA, CDR2 FQGNSA. The CDR3 contains 13 residues. V shed 1 base and J shed 3 bases, with 6 bases lying between them. Full variable domain (outside the CDR3, taken from reference TRBV7-2 and TRBJ1-2): GAGVSQSPSNKVTEKGKDVELRCDPISGHTALYWYRQSLGQGLEFLIYFQGNSAPDKSGLPSDRFSAERTGGSVSTLTIQRTQQEDSAVYLCASSLGGDYGYTFGSGTRLTVV.

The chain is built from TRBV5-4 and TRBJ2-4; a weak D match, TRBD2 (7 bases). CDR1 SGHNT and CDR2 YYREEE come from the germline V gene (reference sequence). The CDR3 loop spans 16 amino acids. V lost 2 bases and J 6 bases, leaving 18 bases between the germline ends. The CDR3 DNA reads TGTGCCAGCAGCTTTTCCCGGGGGGCGTCAGGAAACATTCAGTACTTC. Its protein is CASSFSRGASGNIQYF.

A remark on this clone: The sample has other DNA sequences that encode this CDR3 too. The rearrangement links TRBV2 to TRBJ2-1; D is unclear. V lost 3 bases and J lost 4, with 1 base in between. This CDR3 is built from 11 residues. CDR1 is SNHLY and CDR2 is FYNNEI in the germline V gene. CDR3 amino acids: CASSDYNEQFF. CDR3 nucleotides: TGTGCCAGCAGTGATTACAATGAGCAGTTCTTC.

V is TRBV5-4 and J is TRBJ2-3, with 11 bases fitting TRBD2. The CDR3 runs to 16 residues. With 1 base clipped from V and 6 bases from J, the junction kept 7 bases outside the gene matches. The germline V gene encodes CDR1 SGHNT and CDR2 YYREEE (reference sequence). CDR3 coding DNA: TGTGCCAGCAGCTTGTTGACTAGCGGGATAGGTGATACGCAGTATTTT. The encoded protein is CASSLLTSGIGDTQYF.

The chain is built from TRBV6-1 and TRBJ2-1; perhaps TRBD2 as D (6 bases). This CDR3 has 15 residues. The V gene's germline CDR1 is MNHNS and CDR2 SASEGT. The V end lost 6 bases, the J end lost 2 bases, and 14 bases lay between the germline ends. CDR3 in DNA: TGTGCCAGCAGCGGACTAACCCCTGCCTACAATGAGCAGTTCTTC. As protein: CASSGLTPAYNEQFF.

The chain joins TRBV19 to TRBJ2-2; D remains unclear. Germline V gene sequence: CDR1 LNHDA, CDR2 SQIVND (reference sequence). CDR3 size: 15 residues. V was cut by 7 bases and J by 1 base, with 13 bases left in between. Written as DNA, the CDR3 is TGTGCCAGTATTTTGGGCGATGAGAACACCGGGGAGCTGTTTTTT. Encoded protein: CASILGDENTGELFF.